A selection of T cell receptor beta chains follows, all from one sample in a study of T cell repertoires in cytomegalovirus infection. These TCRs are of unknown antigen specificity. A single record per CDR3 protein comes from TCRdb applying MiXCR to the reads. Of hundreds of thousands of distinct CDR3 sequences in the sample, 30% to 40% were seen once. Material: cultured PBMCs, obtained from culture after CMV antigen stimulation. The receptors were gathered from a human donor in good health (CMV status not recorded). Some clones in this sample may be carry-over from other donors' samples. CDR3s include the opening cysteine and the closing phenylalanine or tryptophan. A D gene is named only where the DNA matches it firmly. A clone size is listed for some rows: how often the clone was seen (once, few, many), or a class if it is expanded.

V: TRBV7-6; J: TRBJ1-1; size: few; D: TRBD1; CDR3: CASSLTTGVNTEAFF; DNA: TGTGCCAGCAGCTTAACGACAGGGGTAAACACTGAAGCTTTCTTT
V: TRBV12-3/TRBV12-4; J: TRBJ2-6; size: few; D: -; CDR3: CASRPQGSSGANVLTF; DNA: TGTGCCAGCCGGCCCCAGGGAAGCTCTGGGGCCAACGTCCTGACTTTC
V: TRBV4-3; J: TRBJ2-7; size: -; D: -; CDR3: CASSLRALSYEQYF; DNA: TGCGCCAGCAGCCTCAGGGCCCTCTCCTACGAGCAGTACTTC
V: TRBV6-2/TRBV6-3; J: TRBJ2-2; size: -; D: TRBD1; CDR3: CASSYSTGETGELFF; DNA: TGTGCCAGCAGTTACTCGACAGGGGAGACCGGGGAGCTGTTTTTT
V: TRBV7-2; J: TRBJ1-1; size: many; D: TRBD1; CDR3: CASSPQTGGMNTEAFF; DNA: TGTGCCAGCAGCCCTCAGACAGGGGGTATGAACACTGAAGCTTTCTTT
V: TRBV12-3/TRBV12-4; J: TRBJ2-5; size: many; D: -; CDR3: CASSFGGRGETQYF; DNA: TGTGCCAGCAGTTTCGGGGGGCGAGGAGAGACCCAGTACTTC
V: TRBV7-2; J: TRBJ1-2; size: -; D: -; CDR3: CASSFYGDYGYTF; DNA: TGTGCCAGCAGCTTTTACGGAGACTATGGCTACACCTTC
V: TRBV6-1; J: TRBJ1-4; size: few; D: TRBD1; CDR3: CASIKDRGTEKLFF; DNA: TGTGCCAGCATAAAGGACAGGGGGACGGAAAAACTGTTTTTT
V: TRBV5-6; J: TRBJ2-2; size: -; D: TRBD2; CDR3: CASSLTSGRGGELFF; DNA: TGTGCCAGCAGCCTGACTAGCGGGAGAGGCGGGGAGCTGTTTTTT
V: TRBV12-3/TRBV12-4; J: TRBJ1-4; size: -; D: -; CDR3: CASSLGLMEEKLFF; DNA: TGTGCCAGCAGTTTGGGTTTAATGGAGGAAAAACTGTTTTTT
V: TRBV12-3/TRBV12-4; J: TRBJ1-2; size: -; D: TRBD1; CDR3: CASNGPVSARGGREYGYTF; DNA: TGTGCCAGCAATGGCCCCGTGTCTGCCAGGGGGGGACGGGAGTATGGCTACACCTTC